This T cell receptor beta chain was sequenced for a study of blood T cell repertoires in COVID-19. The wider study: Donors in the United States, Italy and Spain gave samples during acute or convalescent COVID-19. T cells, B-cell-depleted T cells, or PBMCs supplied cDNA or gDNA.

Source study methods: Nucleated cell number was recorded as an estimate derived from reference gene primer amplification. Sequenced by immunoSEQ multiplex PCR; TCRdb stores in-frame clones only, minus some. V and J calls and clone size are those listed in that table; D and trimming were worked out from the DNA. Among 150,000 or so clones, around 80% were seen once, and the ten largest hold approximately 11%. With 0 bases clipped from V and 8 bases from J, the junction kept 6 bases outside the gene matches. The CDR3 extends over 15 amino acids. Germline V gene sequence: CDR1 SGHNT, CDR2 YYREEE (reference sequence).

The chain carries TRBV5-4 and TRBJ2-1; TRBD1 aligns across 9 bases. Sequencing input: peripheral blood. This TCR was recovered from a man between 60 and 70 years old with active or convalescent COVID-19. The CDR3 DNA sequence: TGTGCCAGCAGCTTGGCAGGACAGGGGAACGATGAGCAGTTCTTC. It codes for CASSLAGQGNDEQFF.